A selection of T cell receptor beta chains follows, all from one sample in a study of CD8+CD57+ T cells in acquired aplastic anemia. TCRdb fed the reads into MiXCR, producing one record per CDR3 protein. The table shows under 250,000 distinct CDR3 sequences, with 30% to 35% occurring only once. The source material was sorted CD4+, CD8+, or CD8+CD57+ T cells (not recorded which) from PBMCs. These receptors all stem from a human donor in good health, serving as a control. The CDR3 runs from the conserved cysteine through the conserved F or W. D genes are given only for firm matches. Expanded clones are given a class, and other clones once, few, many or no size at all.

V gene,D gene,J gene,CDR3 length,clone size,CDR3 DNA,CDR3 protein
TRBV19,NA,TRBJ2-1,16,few,TGTGCCAGTAGCGACCGGCCCTCGGGGTCCTACAATGAGCAGTTCTTC,CASSDRPSGSYNEQFF
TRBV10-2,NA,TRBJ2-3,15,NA,TGCGCCAGCAGTGAGTCTTGGACAGGCACAGATACGCAGTATTTT,CASSESWTGTDTQYF
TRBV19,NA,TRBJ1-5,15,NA,TGTGCCAGTAGTACGTCCAGGTATAGCAATCAGCCCCAGCATTTT,CASSTSRYSNQPQHF
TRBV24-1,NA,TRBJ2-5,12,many,TGTGCCACCAGTGATAACCAAGAGACCCAGTACTTC,CATSDNQETQYF
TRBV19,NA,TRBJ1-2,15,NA,TGTGCCAGTAGTATAGATAGGGGCCTGGGGCTTGGCTACACCTTC,CASSIDRGLGLGYTF
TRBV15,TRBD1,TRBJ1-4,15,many,TGTGCCACCAGACGGCAGGGGGCAACTAATGAAAAACTGTTTTTT,CATRRQGATNEKLFF
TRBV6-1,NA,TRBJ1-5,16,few,TGTGCCAGCAGTGAAGATGGAGGGGGAGGTAATCAGCCCCAGCATTTT,CASSEDGGGGNQPQHF
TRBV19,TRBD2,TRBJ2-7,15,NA,TGTGCCAGCAGCGGCCCGGGACTAGCGGTCTTGGATCAGTACTTC,CASSGPGLAVLDQYF
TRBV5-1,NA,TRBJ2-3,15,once,TGCGCCAGCAGCTGGTCCGGAGCTAGCACAGATACGCAGTATTTT,CASSWSGASTDTQYF
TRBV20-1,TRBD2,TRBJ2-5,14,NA,TGCAGTGCCCTGACAAGCGGGGAGGCCAAGACCCAGTACTTC,CSALTSGEAKTQYF
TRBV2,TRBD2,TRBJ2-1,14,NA,TGTGCCAGCCCCGGGCGGGGGGGCTACAATGAGCAGTTCTTC,CASPGRGGYNEQFF
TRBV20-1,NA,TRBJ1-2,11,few,TGCAGTGCTTTCTCGTCAGGGGGCTACACCTTC,CSAFSSGGYTF
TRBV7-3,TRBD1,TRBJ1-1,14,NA,TGTGCCAGCAGCGCCGGGACAGGGAGCACTGAAGCTTTCTTT,CASSAGTGSTEAFF
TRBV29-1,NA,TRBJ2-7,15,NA,TGCAGCGTTGAAGAAGGACAATCCGGAAGCTACGAGCAGTACTTC,CSVEEGQSGSYEQYF
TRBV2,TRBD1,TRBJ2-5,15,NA,TGTGCCAGCCTTGACAGGGGGCTGTCGCCGGAGACCCAGTACTTC,CASLDRGLSPETQYF
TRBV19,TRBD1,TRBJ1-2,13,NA,TGTGCCAGCATGATGACAGGGGGCTATGGCTACACCTTC,CASMMTGGYGYTF
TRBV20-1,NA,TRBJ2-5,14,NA,TGCAGTGCCCCCCTCCCGGAATTCCAAGAGACCCAGTACTTC,CSAPLPEFQETQYF
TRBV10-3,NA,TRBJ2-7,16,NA,TGTGCCATCCACAATAACCCTTTAAGGGGGACCTACGAGCAGTACTTC,CAIHNNPLRGTYEQYF
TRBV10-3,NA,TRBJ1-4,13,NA,TGTGCCATCAGTGACAGGGAAAATGAAAAACTGTTTTTT,CAISDRENEKLFF
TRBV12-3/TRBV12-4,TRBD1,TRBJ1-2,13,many,TGTGCCAGCAGTTTTCAGGGGGACTATGGCTACACCTTC,CASSFQGDYGYTF
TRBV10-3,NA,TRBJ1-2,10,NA,TGTGCCACAAGGGGCGATGGCTACACCTTC,CATRGDGYTF
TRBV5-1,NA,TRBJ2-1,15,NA,TGCGCCAGCAGCTTGTTTTCAGGGGCCATGGATGAGCAGTTCTTC,CASSLFSGAMDEQFF
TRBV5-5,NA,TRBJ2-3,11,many,TGTGCCAGCAGCTGGGGAGATACGCAGTATTTT,CASSWGDTQYF
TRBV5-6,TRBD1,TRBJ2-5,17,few,TGTGCCAGCAGCCTCAGCAACCTCGGGACAGGGGTAGAGACCCAGTACTTC,CASSLSNLGTGVETQYF